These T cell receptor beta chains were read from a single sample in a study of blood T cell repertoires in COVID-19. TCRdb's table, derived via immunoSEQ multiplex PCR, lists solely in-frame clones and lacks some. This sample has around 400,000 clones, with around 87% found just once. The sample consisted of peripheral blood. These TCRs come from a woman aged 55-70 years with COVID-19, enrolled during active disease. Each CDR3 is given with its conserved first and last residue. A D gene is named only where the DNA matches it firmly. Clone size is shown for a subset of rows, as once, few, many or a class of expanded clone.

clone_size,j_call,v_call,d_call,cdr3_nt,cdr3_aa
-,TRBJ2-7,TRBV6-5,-,TGTGCCGGCTCCGGAGGTCCCCACGAGCAGTACTTC,CAGSGGPHEQYF
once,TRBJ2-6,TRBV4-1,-,TGCGCCAGCAGCCAAGTTCCGGGAAGCTCTGGGGCCAACGTCCTGACTTTC,CASSQVPGSSGANVLTF
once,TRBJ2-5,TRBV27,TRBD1,TGTGCCAGCAGTCTGACCGGGACAGAGAGACAAGAGACCCAGTACTTC,CASSLTGTERQETQYF
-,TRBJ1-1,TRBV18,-,TGTGCCAGCTCACCAATTGGACAGCTGAACACTGAAGCTTTCTTT,CASSPIGQLNTEAFF
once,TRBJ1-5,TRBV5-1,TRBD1,TGCGCCAGCAGGCCCCGGACAGGGTCTGATCAGCCCCAGCATTTT,CASRPRTGSDQPQHF
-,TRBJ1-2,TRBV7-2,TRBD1,TGTGCCAGCAGCTTAGCCACAGGGGCTTATGGCTACACCTTC,CASSLATGAYGYTF
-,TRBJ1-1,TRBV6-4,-,TGTGCCAGCAGTCCCTCGACAGGTTCGAACACTGAAGCTTTCTTT,CASSPSTGSNTEAFF
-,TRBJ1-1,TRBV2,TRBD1,TGTGCCAGCAGGGGACAGGGGAGAGCTTTCTTT,CASRGQGRAFF
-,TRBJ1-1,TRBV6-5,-,TGTGCCAGCAGAACTGGGGGGACTGAAGCTTTCTTT,CASRTGGTEAFF
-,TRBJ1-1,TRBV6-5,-,TGTGCCAGCACCCCGGACAGAACACTTGAAGCTTTCTTT,CASTPDRTLEAFF
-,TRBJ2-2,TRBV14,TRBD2,TGTGCCAGCAGCCAAACAGAGCGGGGGGCCTCAAACACCGGGGAGCTGTTTTTT,CASSQTERGASNTGELFF
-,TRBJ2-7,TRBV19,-,TGTGCCAGTAGTAGCCAATCTCGGACAAGCTACGAGCAGTACTTC,CASSSQSRTSYEQYF
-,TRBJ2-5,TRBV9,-,TGTGCCAGCAGCGTAAGAGGAGGCAGAGAAGAGACCCAGTACTTC,CASSVRGGREETQYF
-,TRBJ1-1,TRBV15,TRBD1,TGTGCCACCAGCAGAGGTAGAGGGGGCGAAGCTTTCTTT,CATSRGRGGEAFF
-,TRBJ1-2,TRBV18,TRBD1,TGTGCCAGCTCATTGGGGACAGGGGATAACTATGGCTACACCTTC,CASSLGTGDNYGYTF
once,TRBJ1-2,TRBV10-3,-,TGTGCCATCAGTGCAAAAGGGGAAAACTATGGCTACACCTTC,CAISAKGENYGYTF
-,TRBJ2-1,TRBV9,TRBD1,TGTGCCAGCAGCCCCGGGACAGGCCCACGTAATGAGCAGTTCTTC,CASSPGTGPRNEQFF
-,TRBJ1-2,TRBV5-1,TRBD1,TGCGCCAGCAGCCCGCCGGGACAGGGTGTGGGCTACACCTTC,CASSPPGQGVGYTF
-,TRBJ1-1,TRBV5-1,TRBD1,TGCGCCAGCAGCTTGGGACAGGGGAAACGCCACTTCTCGAACACTGAAGCTTTCTTT,CASSLGQGKRHFSNTEAFF
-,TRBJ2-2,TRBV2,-,TGTGCCAGCATTAAAAGCTCCAAAGACACCGGGGAGCTGTTTTTT,CASIKSSKDTGELFF
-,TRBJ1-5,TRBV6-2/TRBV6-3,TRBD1,TGTGCCAGCAGTTTACAGGGGGCGAATCAGCCCCAGCATTTT,CASSLQGANQPQHF
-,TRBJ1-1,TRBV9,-,TGTGCCAGCAGCGTACTGACAAGGAACACTGAAGCTTTCTTT,CASSVLTRNTEAFF
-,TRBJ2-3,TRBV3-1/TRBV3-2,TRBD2,TGTGCCAGCAGCCGAACTGGACTAGCGGGGGGGACAGATACGCAGTATTTT,CASSRTGLAGGTDTQYF
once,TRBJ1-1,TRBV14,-,TGTGCCAGCAGCCAGGAAGGAGGGAACACTGAAGCTTTCTTT,CASSQEGGNTEAFF
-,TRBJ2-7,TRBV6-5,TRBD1,TGTGCCAGCAGGACCCGGACAGGGGCGGTCCACGAGCAGTACTTC,CASRTRTGAVHEQYF
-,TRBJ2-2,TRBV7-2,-,TGTGCCAGCAGCTACGGGACGCCCAGGGGCGGGGAGCTGTTTTTT,CASSYGTPRGGELFF
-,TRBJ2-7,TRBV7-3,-,TGTGCCAGCAGCTTAGTCACGGGGGGCCCCGCCGAGCAGTACTTC,CASSLVTGGPAEQYF
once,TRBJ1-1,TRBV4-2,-,TGTGCCAGCAGCCAAGGCGACAGAGGGAACACTGAAGCTTTCTTT,CASSQGDRGNTEAFF